The next 28 T cell receptor beta chains were all read from a single sample in a study of shared clonotypes between healthy human individuals. Produced via immunoSEQ multiplex PCR; TCRdb's table is partial and in-frame only. The repertoire consists of millions of clones, with approximately 92% occurring once and the leading ten covering under 0.15%. The sequencing sample was made of naive CD4+ T cells sorted from blood. Subset defined: CD45RA+ positively selected. The receptors were gathered from a young man in good health.

The J gene is TRBJ2-7, the V gene TRBV5-1, with D possibly TRBD1 on 6 matching bases. The germline CDR1 and CDR2 sequences are SGHRS and YFSETQ. Trimming removed 4 bases from V and 0 bases from J, with 8 bases in between. The CDR3 spans 13 residues. The chain's CDR3 is CASSMTGSYEQYF. CDR3 DNA: TGCGCCAGCAGCATGACAGGCTCCTACGAGCAGTACTTC.

V usage is TRBV4-3 and J usage is TRBJ1-3; 8 nucleotides agree with TRBD1. Trimming took 2 bases from V and 8 from J; bases not matched to a gene: 5. Germline V CDR1 and CDR2: LGHNA, YSLEER. The CDR3 extends over 14 amino acids. CDR3 DNA sequence: TGCGCCAGCAGCCAATTTACAGGGGGATACACCATATATTTT. It codes for CASSQFTGGYTIYF.

The V gene is TRBV27, the J gene TRBJ2-1; tentatively, D is TRBD1 or TRBD2 (5 bases each). CDR3 length equals 15 residues. Germline V lookup: CDR1 MNHEY, CDR2 SMNVEV (reference sequence). The germline V and J ends were trimmed by 2 bases and 6 bases, with 14 bases remaining between them. In DNA form, the CDR3 reads TGTGCCAGCAGTTTAAGGGCAGGGACCGGCAATGAGCAGTTCTTC. Translating it yields CASSLRAGTGNEQFF.

This clone came up once. This chain links TRBV30 with TRBJ2-5, with 7 bases aligning to TRBD1. This CDR3 spans 14 amino acids. CDR1 and CDR2 from the germline V gene are GTSNPN and SVGIG (reference sequence). The V gene end was trimmed by 3 bases and the J gene end by 1 base; junction bases not matched to a gene: 5. In DNA form, the CDR3 reads TGTGCCTGGAGCTTACAGGGGATCCAAGAGACCCAGTACTTC. As protein: CAWSLQGIQETQYF.

The gene calls are TRBV2 and TRBJ2-6; D is undetermined. The germline V gene encodes CDR1 SNHLY and CDR2 FYNNEI. This CDR3 is 15 amino acids long. V was clipped by 3 bases and J by 2 bases, with 8 bases between them. DNA of the CDR3: TGTGCCAGCAGTGATGGGGTCCCTGGGGCCAACGTCCTGACTTTC. Encoded protein: CASSDGVPGANVLTF.

This chain joins TRBV11-2 and TRBJ2-7; the D call may be TRBD1 or TRBD2 (5 bases each). This CDR3 is 16 amino acids long. V gave up 2 bases and J gave up 2 bases, with 16 bases separating them. CDR1 SGHAT and CDR2 FQNNGV come from the germline V gene. The CDR3 DNA is TGTGCCAGCAGCTTAAGCATCCCGGTGGGGGCCTACGAGCAGTACTTC. Translating it yields CASSLSIPVGAYEQYF. The full variable domain, with the rest looked up from reference TRBV11-2 and TRBJ2-7, is EAGVAQSPRYKIIEKRQSVAFWCNPISGHATLYWYQQILGQGPKLLIQFQNNGVVDDSQLPKDRFSAERLKGVDSTLKIQPAKLEDSAVYLCASSLSIPVGAYEQYFGPGTRLTVT.

The DNA of the CDR3 is TGCGCCAGGTATAACAGGTCCGATGGCTACACCTTC. Protein product: CARYNRSDGYTF. The chain links TRBV10-2 to TRBJ1-2; possible D gene TRBD1, 5 bases. Trimming took off 9 bases at V and 6 bases at J, with 14 bases between the two ends. This CDR3 is built from 12 residues. The germline V gene has CDR1 WSHSY and CDR2 SAAADI.

The rearrangement joins TRBV28 to TRBJ1-2; 7 bases fit TRBD1. Germline CDR1 and CDR2: MDHEN and SYDVKM. The CDR3 spans 13 residues. Losses at the gene ends were 5 bases for V and 4 bases for J; bases not matched to a gene: 4. DNA of the CDR3: TGTGCCAGCAGTGGGGGACAGATCTATGGCTACACCTTC. Encoded protein: CASSGGQIYGYTF.

The chain combines TRBV29-1 with TRBJ2-6; TRBD1 aligns across 9 bases. CDR3 length equals 16 residues. V shed 6 bases, J shed 4 bases, and the junction held 10 bases outside the gene matches. Germline CDR1 is SQVTM and CDR2 is ANQGSEA. CDR3 in amino acids: CSVRDRVLRGANVLTF. The CDR3 region has the DNA TGCAGCGTCCGGGACAGGGTGTTGAGGGGGGCCAACGTCCTGACTTTC.

The V call is TRBV10-1, the J call TRBJ2-1; no firm D call. Looked up from germline, CDR1 is WNHNN and CDR2 is SYGVQD (reference sequence). The ends were cut back, 5 bases at V and 12 bases at J, with 14 bases in the middle. This CDR3 contains 12 residues. CDR3 region: CASSSVSWGQFF. In nucleotides, the CDR3 is TGCGCCAGCAGTTCGGTCTCGTGGGGGCAGTTCTTC.

V is TRBV6-5 and J is TRBJ2-5; possible D gene TRBD2, 6 bases. V gave up 2 bases and J gave up 5 bases, with 15 bases separating them. The germline CDR1 and CDR2 sequences are MNHEY and SVGAGI. This CDR3 spans 15 amino acids. CDR3 amino acids: CASSYGTEGQETQYF. Written as DNA, the CDR3 is TGTGCCAGCAGTTACGGAACGGAGGGTCAGGAGACCCAGTACTTC.

The chain joins TRBV9 to TRBJ2-7, with 10 positions matching TRBD1. Germline V gives CDR1 SGDLS, CDR2 YYNGEE. V trimming: 4 bases; J trimming: 2 bases; junction bases outside the gene matches: 12. This CDR3 spans 17 amino acids. The CDR3: CASSTENPGTGAYEQYF. DNA for the CDR3: TGTGCCAGCAGCACCGAAAACCCCGGGACAGGGGCCTACGAGCAGTACTTC.

The rearrangement links TRBV11-3 to TRBJ2-1, with D perhaps matching TRBD1 (6 bases). The CDR3 has 15 residues. From germline, CDR1 is SGHNT and CDR2 YENEEA. V gave up 2 bases and J gave up 4 bases, with 12 bases separating them. Written as DNA, the CDR3 is TGTGCCAGCAGCTTACAGGGGAGAGATTACAATGAGCAGTTCTTC. Its protein is CASSLQGRDYNEQFF.

This clone appeared a single time. The chain recombines TRBV6-6 with TRBJ1-5; D unresolved. Trimming took off 5 bases at V and 10 bases at J, with 21 bases between the two ends. Germline V lookup: CDR1 MNHNY, CDR2 SVGAGI (reference sequence). The CDR3 loop spans 15 amino acids. The CDR3 region has the DNA TGTGCCAGCAGTCGCGAGACCGGCTCGATGGCTCCCCAGCATTTT. Translation: CASSRETGSMAPQHF.

The chain uses TRBV28 and TRBJ2-2; 7 bases are a match to TRBD1. Germline assignment: CDR1 MDHEN and CDR2 SYDVKM. The ends lost 7 bases at V and 1 base at J; junction bases unmatched: 6. The CDR3 runs to 15 residues. In nucleotides, the CDR3 is TGTGCCAGCATAAACCGACAGGGGAACACCGGGGAGCTGTTTTTT. This codes for CASINRQGNTGELFF.

The chain combines TRBV4-1 with TRBJ1-1; D uncertain. The CDR3 sequence is 15 residues long. In germline, CDR1 is MGHRA, CDR2 YSYEKL. Trimming removed 4 bases from V and 1 base from J, with 13 bases in between. CDR3 protein: CASSLHEAANTEAFF. The CDR3 nucleotides are TGCGCCAGCAGCCTACATGAAGCAGCGAACACTGAAGCTTTCTTT.

V is TRBV4-1 and J is TRBJ2-5; TRBD2 aligns across 10 bases. The germline V gene has CDR1 MGHRA and CDR2 YSYEKL. With V trimmed by 6 bases and J by 1 base, 20 bases remained unmatched. The CDR3 covers 20 residues. Written as DNA, the CDR3 is TGCGCCAGCAGTCCCCTCCCGGGGCTAGCGGGGGCCAGGGTCCAAGAGACCCAGTACTTC. Translating gives CASSPLPGLAGARVQETQYF.

V is TRBV6-5 and J is TRBJ1-5; D not certain. CDR1 MNHEY and CDR2 SVGAGI come from the germline V gene. The V end was cut by 6 bases, the J end by 1 base, with 10 bases between. This CDR3 has 14 amino acids. The CDR3 sequence: CASSLSTSNQPQHF. CDR3 nucleotides: TGTGCCAGCAGCCTCTCAACAAGCAATCAGCCCCAGCATTTT.

This clone was recorded once. The genes are TRBV7-8 and TRBJ1-2; 8 bases agree with TRBD1. Germline V lookup: CDR1 SGHVS, CDR2 FQNEAQ. The CDR3 length is 13 residues. V gave up 5 bases and J gave up 8 bases; unmatched junction bases: 7. Here the CDR3 DNA reads TGTGCCAGCAGCCGAGACAGGGGAAGGGGCTACACCTTC. It yields the protein CASSRDRGRGYTF.

The genes are TRBV4-3 and TRBJ2-3; no clear D. Looked up from germline, CDR1 is LGHNA and CDR2 is YSLEER. This CDR3 has 16 amino acids. The V end lost 0 bases, the J end lost 0 bases, and 10 bases lay between the germline ends. The CDR3 DNA sequence: TGCGCCAGCAGCCAAGAAAAGGGCTGGAGCACAGATACGCAGTATTTT. Translated, it gives CASSQEKGWSTDTQYF.

The chain carries TRBV7-9 and TRBJ1-2; D possibly corresponds to TRBD1 (5 bases). This CDR3 is built from 14 residues. Germline V gene lookup returns CDR1 SEHNR and CDR2 FQNEAQ (reference sequence). The germline V and J ends were trimmed by 1 base and 8 bases, with 14 bases remaining between them. The CDR3 coding sequence is TGTGCCAGCAGCTTAGGGATGCCAGGGATGGGCTACACCTTC. Translating gives CASSLGMPGMGYTF. The variable domain in full, completed from reference TRBV7-9 and TRBJ1-2, reads DTGVSQNPRHKITKRGQNVTFRCDPISEHNRLYWYRQTLGQGPEFLTYFQNEAQLEKSRLLSDRFSAERPKGSFSTLEIQRTEQGDSAMYLCASSLGMPGMGYTFGSGTRLTVV.

The CDR3 is CASSPRATNTGELFF. The CDR3, as DNA: TGTGCCAGCAGCCCCAGGGCGACGAACACCGGGGAGCTGTTTTTT. The chain employs TRBV6-6 and TRBJ2-2, with D possibly TRBD1 on 5 matching bases. Germline V CDR1 and CDR2: MNHNY, SVGAGI (reference sequence). The germline V and J ends were trimmed by 6 bases and 0 bases, with 11 bases remaining between them. The CDR3 has 15 residues.

This chain uses TRBV6-6 with TRBJ2-1; 7 bases agree with TRBD1. J lost 2 bases, V lost 11 bases, and 12 bases had no gene match. From germline, CDR1 is MNHNY and CDR2 SVGAGI (reference sequence). CDR3 size: 15 residues. DNA of the CDR3: TGTGCCGTTGATACAGGGGTAGTCCCCTACAATGAGCAGTTCTTC. Residues: CAVDTGVVPYNEQFF.

This chain links TRBV27 with TRBJ2-4, with 10 bases lining up with TRBD1. The CDR3 consists of 13 residues. CDR1 and CDR2 from the germline V gene are MNHEY and SMNVEV (reference sequence). V gave up 6 bases and J gave up 8 bases; unmatched junction bases: 4. The CDR3 protein is CASSRQGADIQYF. CDR3 nucleotide sequence: TGTGCCAGCAGCCGACAGGGGGCGGACATTCAGTACTTC.

V and J are TRBV5-8 and TRBJ1-1; the D gene is possibly TRBD1 (5 bases). CDR1 and CDR2 from the germline V gene are SGHTS and YDEGEE. This CDR3 spans 14 amino acids. Between the trimmed V and J ends, which lost 0 bases and 5 bases, there was a span of 11 bases. The CDR3 region has the DNA TGTGCCAGCAGCTTGGGTGGGGCTTTGACTGAAGCTTTCTTT. Protein product: CASSLGGALTEAFF. The full variable domain, in which reference TRBV5-8 and TRBJ1-1 provide the parts outside the CDR3, is EAGVTQSPTHLIKTRGQQATLRCSPISGHTSVYWYQQALGLGLQFLLWYDEGEERNRGNFPPRFSGRQFPNYSSELNVNALELEDSALYLCASSLGGALTEAFFGQGTRLTVV.

V usage is TRBV27 and J usage is TRBJ2-7; D tentatively reads TRBD1 or TRBD2 (5 bases each). Germline lookup yields CDR1 MNHEY and CDR2 SMNVEV (reference sequence). Trimming stripped 8 bases from V and 2 bases from J, with 13 bases between. This CDR3 comprises 13 residues. The CDR3 loop reads CASGRGVAYEQYF. The CDR3 nucleotides read TGTGCCAGCGGTAGAGGGGTCGCCTACGAGCAGTACTTC.

The J gene is TRBJ1-4, the V gene TRBV30; the D gene is possibly TRBD1 (6 bases). The V end was cut by 1 base, the J end by 8 bases, with 17 bases between. This CDR3 region has 15 residues. From germline, CDR1 is GTSNPN and CDR2 SVGIG (reference sequence). CDR3 sequence (DNA): TGTGCCTGGAGTGCCGGGGGGGCGTGGGGCGAAAAACTGTTTTTT. Translating it yields CAWSAGGAWGEKLFF.

This clone was seen only once. CDR3 DNA sequence: TGTGCCAGTAGTACGCGGACTAGCGGGAGAGTCAACGAGCAGTACTTC. The encoded protein is CASSTRTSGRVNEQYF. V and J are TRBV19 and TRBJ2-7; 13 positions match TRBD2. The CDR3 is 16 amino acids. Germline V gene lookup returns CDR1 LNHDA and CDR2 SQIVND (reference sequence). J was trimmed by 5 bases and V by 4 bases; bases with no gene match: 8.